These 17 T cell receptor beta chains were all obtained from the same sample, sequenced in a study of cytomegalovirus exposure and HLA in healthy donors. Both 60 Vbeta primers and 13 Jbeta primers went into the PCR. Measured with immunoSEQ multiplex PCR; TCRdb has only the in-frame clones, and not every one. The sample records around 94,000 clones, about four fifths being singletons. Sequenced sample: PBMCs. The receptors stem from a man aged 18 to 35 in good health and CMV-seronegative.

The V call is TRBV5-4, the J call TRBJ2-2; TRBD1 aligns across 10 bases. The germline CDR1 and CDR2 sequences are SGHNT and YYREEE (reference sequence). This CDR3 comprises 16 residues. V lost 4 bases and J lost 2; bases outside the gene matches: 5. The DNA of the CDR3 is TGTGCCAGCAGCCGACAGGGGGCGGCAAACACCGGGGAGCTGTTTTTT. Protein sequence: CASSRQGAANTGELFF.

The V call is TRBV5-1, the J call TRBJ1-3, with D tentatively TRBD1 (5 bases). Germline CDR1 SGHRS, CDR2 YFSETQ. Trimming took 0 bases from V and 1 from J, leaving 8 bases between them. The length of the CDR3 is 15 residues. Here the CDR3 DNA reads TGCGCCAGCAGCTTGGACCCAGGGTCTGGAAACACCATATATTTT. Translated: CASSLDPGSGNTIYF. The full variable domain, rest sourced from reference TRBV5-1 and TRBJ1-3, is KAGVTQTPRYLIKTRGQQVTLSCSPISGHRSVSWYQQTPGQGLQFLFEYFSETQRNKGNFPGRFSGRQFSNSRSEMNVSTLELGDSALYLCASSLDPGSGNTIYFGEGSWLTVV.

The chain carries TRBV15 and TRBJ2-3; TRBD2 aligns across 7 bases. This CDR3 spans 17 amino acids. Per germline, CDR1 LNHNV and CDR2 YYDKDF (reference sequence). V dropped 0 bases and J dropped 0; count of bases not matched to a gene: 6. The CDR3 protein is CATSRDLAAGSTDTQYF. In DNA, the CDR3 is TGTGCCACCAGCAGAGACCTAGCGGCTGGGAGCACAGATACGCAGTATTTT.

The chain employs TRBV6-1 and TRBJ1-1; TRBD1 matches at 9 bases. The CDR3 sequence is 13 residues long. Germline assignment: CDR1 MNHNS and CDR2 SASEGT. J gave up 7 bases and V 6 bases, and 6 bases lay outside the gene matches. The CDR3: CASSGTGWDEAFF. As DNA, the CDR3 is TGTGCCAGCAGCGGGACAGGGTGGGATGAAGCTTTCTTT.

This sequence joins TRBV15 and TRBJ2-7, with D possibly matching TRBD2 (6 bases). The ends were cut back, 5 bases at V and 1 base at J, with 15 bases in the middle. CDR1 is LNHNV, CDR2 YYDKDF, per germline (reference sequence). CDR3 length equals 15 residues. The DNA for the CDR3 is TGTGCCACCAGCTACCCCGGGGGAAAGTCCTACGAGCAGTACTTC. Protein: CATSYPGGKSYEQYF.

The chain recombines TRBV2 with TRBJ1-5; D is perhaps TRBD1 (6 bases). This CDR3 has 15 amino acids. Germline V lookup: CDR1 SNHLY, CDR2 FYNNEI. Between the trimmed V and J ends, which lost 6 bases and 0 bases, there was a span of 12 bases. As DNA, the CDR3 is TGTGCCAGCAGCTCCGGACAGATTAGCAATCAGCCCCAGCATTTT. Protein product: CASSSGQISNQPQHF.

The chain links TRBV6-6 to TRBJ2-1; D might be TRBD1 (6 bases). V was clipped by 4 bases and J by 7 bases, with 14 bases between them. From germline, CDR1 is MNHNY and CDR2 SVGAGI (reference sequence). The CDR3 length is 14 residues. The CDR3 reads CASSLAGAKNEQFF. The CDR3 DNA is TGTGCCAGCAGTTTGGCAGGGGCGAAAAATGAGCAGTTCTTC.

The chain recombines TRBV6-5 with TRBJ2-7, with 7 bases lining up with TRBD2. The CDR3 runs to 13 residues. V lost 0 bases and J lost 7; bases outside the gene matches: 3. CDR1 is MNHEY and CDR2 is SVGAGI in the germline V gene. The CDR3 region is CASSYSDGGEQYF. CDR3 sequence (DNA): TGTGCCAGCAGTTACTCGGACGGGGGGGAGCAGTACTTC.

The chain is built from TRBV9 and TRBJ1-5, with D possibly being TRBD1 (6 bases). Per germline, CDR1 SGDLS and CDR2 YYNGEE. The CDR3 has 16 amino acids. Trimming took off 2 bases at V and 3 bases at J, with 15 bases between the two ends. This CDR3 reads CASSVPQDSINQPQHF. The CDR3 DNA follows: TGTGCCAGCAGCGTCCCCCAGGACAGTATCAATCAGCCCCAGCATTTT.

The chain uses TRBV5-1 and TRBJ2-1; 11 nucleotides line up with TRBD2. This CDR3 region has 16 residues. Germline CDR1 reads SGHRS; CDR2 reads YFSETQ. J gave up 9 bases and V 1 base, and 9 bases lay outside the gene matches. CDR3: CASSLNSLAGGSEQFF. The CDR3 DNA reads TGCGCCAGCAGCTTGAATTCCCTAGCGGGAGGAAGTGAGCAGTTCTTC.

This CDR3 is CAWSGRLVSTGYEQYF. The CDR3 nucleotides read TGTGCCTGGAGTGGAAGACTAGTATCGACGGGCTACGAGCAGTACTTC. The V and J genes are TRBV30 and TRBJ2-7; perhaps TRBD2 as D (6 bases). Trimming cost V 1 base and J 3 bases, with 19 bases left between them. The CDR3 covers 16 residues. Germline V gene sequence: CDR1 GTSNPN, CDR2 SVGIG (reference sequence).

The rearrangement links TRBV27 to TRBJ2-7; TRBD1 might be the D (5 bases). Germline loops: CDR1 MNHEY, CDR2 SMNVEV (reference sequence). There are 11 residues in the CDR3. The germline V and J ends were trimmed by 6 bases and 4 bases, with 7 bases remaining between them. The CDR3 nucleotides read TGTGCCAGCAGGGGGCCGTACGAGCAGTACTTC. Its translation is CASRGPYEQYF.

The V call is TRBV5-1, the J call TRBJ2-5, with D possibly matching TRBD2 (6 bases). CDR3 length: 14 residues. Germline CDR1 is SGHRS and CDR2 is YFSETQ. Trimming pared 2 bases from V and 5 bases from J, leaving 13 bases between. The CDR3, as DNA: TGCGCCAGCAGCTTCGGGAGCCACAGGGAGACCCAGTACTTC. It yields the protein CASSFGSHRETQYF.

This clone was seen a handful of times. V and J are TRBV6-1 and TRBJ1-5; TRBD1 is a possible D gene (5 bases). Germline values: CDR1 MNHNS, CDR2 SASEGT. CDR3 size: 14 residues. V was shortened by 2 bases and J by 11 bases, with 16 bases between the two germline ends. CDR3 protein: CASSENVQVRTQHF. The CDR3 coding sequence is TGTGCCAGCAGTGAAAATGTACAGGTTAGGACCCAGCATTTT.

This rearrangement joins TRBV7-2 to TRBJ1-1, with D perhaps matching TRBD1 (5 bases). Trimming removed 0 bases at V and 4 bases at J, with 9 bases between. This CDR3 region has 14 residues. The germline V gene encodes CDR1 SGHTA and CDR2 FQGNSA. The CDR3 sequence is CASSLATRATEAFF. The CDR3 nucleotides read TGTGCCAGCAGCTTAGCGACCAGGGCCACTGAAGCTTTCTTT.

In DNA form, the CDR3 reads TGCGCCAGCATAGGGACTAGCGGGAACGGTGAGCAGTTCTTC. As protein: CASIGTSGNGEQFF. This sequence joins TRBV10-2 and TRBJ2-1, with 13 bases lining up with TRBD2. The CDR3 contains 14 residues. Germline V gene data show CDR1 as WSHSY and CDR2 as SAAADI. The V segment lost 7 bases and the J segment 9 bases; nucleotides outside the gene matches: 6.

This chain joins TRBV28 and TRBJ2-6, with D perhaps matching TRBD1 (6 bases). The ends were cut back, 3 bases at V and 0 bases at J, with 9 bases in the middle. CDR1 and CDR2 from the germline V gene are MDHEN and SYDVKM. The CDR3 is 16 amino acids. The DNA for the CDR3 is TGTGCCAGCAGTTTGACAGGACCCTCTGGGGCCAACGTCCTGACTTTC. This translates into CASSLTGPSGANVLTF.